The rows below give T cell receptor beta chains drawn from one sample of a study of T cell responses to AZD1222 COVID-19 vaccine. Clones were read by immunoSEQ multiplex PCR, and TCRdb kept only the in-frame ones, dropping some. The sample shows 99,000 or so clones, about 91% of them seen only once. Sample: peripheral blood, taken 28 days after the second AZD1222 dose. These receptors came from an adult who received the AZD1222 COVID-19 vaccine. Each CDR3 is given with its conserved first and last residue. The D gene is left open where the match is weak. Not every row has a clone size; where given, it reads once, few, many or a size class.

j_gene | d_gene | v_gene | abundance | CDR3nt | CDR3aa
TRBJ2-1 | TRBD1 | TRBV4-1 | once | TGCGCCAGCAGCCTGGGGGACAGGGGAGAGCAGTTCTTC | CASSLGDRGEQFF
TRBJ2-3 | . | TRBV24-1 | once | TGTGCCACCAGTGAAGACGGGACAGATACGCAGTATTTT | CATSEDGTDTQYF
TRBJ2-3 | . | TRBV5-6 | . | TGTGCCAGCAGCTCACTAACTAGCACAGATACGCAGTATTTT | CASSSLTSTDTQYF
TRBJ2-3 | . | TRBV27 | . | TGTGCCAGCAGTACCCTGGGGCCGAATACGCAGTATTTT | CASSTLGPNTQYF
TRBJ2-7 | . | TRBV7-9 | . | TGTGCCAGCAGCTTAGTGGGTCCCAACGAGCAGTACTTC | CASSLVGPNEQYF
TRBJ1-2 | . | TRBV5-4 | . | TGTGCCAGCAGCTTGGGTATGACAGATGGCTACACCTTC | CASSLGMTDGYTF
TRBJ2-7 | TRBD2 | TRBV27 | . | TGTGCCAGCAGTTTATCGTGGGGACTAGCGGGAAACGAGCAGTACTTC | CASSLSWGLAGNEQYF
TRBJ1-4 | . | TRBV18 | . | TGTGCCAGCTCCTCGGGGTGGCAGACAGAAAAACTGTTTTTT | CASSSGWQTEKLFF
TRBJ2-1 | TRBD2 | TRBV27 | . | TGTGCCAGCAGTTTAAGATTGCTAGCGGGAACCAATGAGCAGTTCTTC | CASSLRLLAGTNEQFF
TRBJ2-5 | TRBD2 | TRBV28 | . | TGTGCCGCGGGACTAGCGGAACAAGAGACCCAGTACTTC | CAAGLAEQETQYF
TRBJ2-7 | TRBD2 | TRBV6-5 | . | TGTGCCAGCAGTTACGGGACTAGCGGAACCTACGAGCAGTACTTC | CASSYGTSGTYEQYF
TRBJ2-3 | . | TRBV4-1 | . | TGCGCCAGCAGCCAAATAGCCTTATGGGAGAAAGATACGCAGTATTTT | CASSQIALWEKDTQYF
TRBJ2-3 | TRBD1 | TRBV7-8 | . | TGTGCCAGCAGCTTAGCTCTGACAGGGGGTACAGATACGCAGTATTTT | CASSLALTGGTDTQYF
TRBJ2-7 | TRBD1 | TRBV5-4 | . | TGTGCCAGCAGCTATACAGGGGCTAGCTACGAGCAGTACTTC | CASSYTGASYEQYF
TRBJ2-7 | . | TRBV6-5 | . | TGTGCCAGCAGTTCTCGCTACGAGCAGTACTTC | CASSSRYEQYF
TRBJ1-5 | TRBD1 | TRBV18 | . | TGTGCCAGCTCACCCGGGACAGGGAATCAGCCCCAGCATTTT | CASSPGTGNQPQHF